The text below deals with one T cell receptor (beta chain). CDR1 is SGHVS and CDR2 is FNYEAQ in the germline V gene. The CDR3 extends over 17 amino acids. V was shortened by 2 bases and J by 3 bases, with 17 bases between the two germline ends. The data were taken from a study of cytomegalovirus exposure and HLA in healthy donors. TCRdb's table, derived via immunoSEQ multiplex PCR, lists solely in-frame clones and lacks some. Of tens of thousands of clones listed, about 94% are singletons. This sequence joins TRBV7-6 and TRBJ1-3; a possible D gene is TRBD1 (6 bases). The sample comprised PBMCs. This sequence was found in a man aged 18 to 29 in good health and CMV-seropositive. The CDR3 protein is CASSLTSLQGFGNTIYF. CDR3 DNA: TGTGCCAGCAGCTTAACCTCTTTACAGGGCTTTGGAAACACCATATATTTT.